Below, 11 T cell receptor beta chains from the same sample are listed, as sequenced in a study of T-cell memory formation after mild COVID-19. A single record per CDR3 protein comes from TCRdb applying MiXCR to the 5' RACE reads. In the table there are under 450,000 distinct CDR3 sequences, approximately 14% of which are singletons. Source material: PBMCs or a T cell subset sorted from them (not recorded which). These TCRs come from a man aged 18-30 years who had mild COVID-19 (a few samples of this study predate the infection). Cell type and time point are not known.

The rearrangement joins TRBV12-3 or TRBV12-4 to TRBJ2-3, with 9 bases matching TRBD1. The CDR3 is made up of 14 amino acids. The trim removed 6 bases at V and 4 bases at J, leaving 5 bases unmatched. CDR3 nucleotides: TGTGCCAGCAGAGACACAGGGGGCGCAGATACGCAGTATTTT. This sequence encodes CASRDTGGADTQYF.

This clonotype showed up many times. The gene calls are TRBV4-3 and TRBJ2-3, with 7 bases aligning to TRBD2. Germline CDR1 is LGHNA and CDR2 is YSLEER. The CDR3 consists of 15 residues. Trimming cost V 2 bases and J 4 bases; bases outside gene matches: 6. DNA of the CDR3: TGCGCCAGCAGCCAATCGAGCGGGGTCGCAGATACGCAGTATTTT. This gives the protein CASSQSSGVADTQYF.

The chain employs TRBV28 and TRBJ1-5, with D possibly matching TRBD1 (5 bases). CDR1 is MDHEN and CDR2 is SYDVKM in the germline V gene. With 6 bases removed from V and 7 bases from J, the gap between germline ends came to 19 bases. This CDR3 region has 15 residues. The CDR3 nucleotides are TGTGCCAGCAGGGTTGGAAGTAGGGGTAAGCAGCCCCAGCATTTT. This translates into CASRVGSRGKQPQHF.

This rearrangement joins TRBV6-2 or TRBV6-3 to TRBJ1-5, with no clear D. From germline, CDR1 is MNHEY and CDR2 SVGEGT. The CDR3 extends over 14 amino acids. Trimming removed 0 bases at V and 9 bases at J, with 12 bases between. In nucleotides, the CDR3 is TGTGCCAGCAGTTACTCGACACATCGTCGGCCCCAGCATTTT. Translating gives CASSYSTHRRPQHF.

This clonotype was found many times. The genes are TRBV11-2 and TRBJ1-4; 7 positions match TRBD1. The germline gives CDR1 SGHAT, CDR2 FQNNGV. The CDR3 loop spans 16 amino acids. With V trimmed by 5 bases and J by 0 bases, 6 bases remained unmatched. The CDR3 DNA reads TGTGCCAGCAGCATCTATACAGGGGCAACTAATGAAAAACTGTTTTTT. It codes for CASSIYTGATNEKLFF.

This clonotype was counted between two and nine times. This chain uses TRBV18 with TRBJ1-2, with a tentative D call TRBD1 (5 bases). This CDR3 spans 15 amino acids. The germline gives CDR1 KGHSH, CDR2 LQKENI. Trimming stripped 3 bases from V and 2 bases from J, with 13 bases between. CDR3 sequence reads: CASSPPGGRNYGYTF. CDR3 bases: TGTGCCAGCTCACCGCCGGGGGGAAGGAACTATGGCTACACCTTC.

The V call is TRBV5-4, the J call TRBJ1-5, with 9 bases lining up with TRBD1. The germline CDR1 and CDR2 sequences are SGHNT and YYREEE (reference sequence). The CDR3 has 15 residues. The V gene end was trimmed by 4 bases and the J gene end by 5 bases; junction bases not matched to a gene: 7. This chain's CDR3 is CASSVGQGLDQPQHF. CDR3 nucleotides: TGTGCCAGCAGCGTAGGACAGGGGCTCGATCAGCCCCAGCATTTT.

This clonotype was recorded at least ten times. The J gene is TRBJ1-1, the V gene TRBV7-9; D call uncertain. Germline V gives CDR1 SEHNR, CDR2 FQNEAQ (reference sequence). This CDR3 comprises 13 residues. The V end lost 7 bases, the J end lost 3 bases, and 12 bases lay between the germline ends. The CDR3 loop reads CASTPREDTEAFF. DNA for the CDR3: TGTGCCAGCACCCCCAGAGAGGACACTGAAGCTTTCTTT.

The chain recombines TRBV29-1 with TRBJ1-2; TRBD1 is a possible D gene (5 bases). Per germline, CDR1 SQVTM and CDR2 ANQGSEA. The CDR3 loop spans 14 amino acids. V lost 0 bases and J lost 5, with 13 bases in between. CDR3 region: CSVEDKGPDYGYTF. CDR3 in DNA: TGCAGCGTTGAAGATAAGGGACCCGATTATGGCTACACCTTC.

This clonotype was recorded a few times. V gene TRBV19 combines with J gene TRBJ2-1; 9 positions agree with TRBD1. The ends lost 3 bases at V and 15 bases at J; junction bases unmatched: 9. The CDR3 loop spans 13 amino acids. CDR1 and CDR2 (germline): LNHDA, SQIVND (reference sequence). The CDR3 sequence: CASSIGSGTGSFF. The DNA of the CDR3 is TGTGCCAGTAGTATTGGCTCCGGGACAGGGTCGTTCTTC.

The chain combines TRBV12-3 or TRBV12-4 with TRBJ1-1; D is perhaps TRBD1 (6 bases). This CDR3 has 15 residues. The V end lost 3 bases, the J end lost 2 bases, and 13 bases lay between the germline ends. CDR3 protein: CASSFGRGANTEAFF. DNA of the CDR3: TGTGCCAGCAGTTTTGGTAGGGGGGCTAACACTGAAGCTTTCTTT.